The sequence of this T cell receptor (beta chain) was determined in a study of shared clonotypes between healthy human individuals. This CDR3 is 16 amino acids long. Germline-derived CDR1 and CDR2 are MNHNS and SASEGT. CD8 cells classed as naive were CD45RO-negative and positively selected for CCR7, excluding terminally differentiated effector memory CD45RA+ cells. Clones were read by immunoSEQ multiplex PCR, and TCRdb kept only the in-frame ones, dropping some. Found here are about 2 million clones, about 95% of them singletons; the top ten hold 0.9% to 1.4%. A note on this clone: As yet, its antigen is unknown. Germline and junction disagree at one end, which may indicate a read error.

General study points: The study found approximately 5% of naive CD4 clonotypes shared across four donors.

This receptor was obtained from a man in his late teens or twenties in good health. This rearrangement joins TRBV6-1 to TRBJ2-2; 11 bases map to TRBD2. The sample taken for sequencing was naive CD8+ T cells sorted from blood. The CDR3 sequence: CASSEPGLAATGELFF. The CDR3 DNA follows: TGCGCCAGCAGTGAACCGGGACTAGCGGCCACCGGGGAGCTGTTTTTT.